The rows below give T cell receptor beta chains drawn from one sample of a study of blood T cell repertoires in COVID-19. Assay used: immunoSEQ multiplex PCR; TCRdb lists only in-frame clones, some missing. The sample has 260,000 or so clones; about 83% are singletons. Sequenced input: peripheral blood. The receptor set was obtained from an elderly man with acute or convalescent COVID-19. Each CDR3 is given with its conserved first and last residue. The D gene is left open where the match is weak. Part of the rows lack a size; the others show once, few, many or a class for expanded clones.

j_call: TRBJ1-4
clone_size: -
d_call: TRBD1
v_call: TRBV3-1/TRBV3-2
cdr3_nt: TGTGCCAGCAGCCAGCCGGGACAGGCAAATGAAAAACTGTTTTTT
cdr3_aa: CASSQPGQANEKLFF

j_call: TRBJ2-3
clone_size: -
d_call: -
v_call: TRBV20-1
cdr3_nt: TGCAGTGCCTCCCCCACAGATACGCAGTATTTT
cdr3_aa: CSASPTDTQYF

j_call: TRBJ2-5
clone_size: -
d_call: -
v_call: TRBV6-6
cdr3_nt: TGTGCCAGCAGACCTAGAGCGGGCGGGGTCCAAGAGACCCAGTACTTC
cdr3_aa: CASRPRAGGVQETQYF

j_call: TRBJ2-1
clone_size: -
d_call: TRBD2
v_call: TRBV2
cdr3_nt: TGTGCCAGCAGTGAAGATGTGCTAGCGGGGGGGAATGAGCAGTTCTTC
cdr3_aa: CASSEDVLAGGNEQFF

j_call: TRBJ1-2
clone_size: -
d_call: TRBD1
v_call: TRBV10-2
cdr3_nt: TGCGCCAGCAGTGAGTCGGGACAGGGGGCAATCGCCTATGGCTACACCTTC
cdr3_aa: CASSESGQGAIAYGYTF

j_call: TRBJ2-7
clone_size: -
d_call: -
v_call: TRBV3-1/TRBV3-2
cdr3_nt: TGTGCCAGCAGCCAAGGGAGCGACGAGCAGTACTTC
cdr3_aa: CASSQGSDEQYF

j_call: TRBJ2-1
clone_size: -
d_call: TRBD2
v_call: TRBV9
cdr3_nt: TGTGCCAGCAGTACTAGCGGTTCCTACAATGAGCAGTTCTTC
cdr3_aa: CASSTSGSYNEQFF

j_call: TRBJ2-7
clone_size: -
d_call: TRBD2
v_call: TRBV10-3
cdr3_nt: TGTGCCATCAGTGAGAGCGGGGGTAGCTCCTACGAGCAGTACTTC
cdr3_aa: CAISESGGSSYEQYF

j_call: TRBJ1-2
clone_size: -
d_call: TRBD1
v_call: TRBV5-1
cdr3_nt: TGCGCCAGCAGCGCACAGGGGGCTGGCTATGGCTACACCTTC
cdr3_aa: CASSAQGAGYGYTF

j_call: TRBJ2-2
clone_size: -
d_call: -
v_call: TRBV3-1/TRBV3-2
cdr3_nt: TGTGCCAGCAGCCAATCGGGGTCCGGGGAGCTGTTTTTT
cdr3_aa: CASSQSGSGELFF

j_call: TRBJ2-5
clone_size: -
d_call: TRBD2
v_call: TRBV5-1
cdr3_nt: TGCGCCAGCAGCTTGGCCCTAACGACTAGCGGGCAAGAGACCCAGTACTTC
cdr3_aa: CASSLALTTSGQETQYF

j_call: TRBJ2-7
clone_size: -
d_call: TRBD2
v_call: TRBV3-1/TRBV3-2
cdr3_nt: TGTGCCAGCAGCCAAGATTCAGGGGAGCGGGAGCAATACTTC
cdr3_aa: CASSQDSGEREQYF

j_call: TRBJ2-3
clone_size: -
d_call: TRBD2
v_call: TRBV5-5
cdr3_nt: TGTGCCAGCAGCTTGTTGGGGCGGGGGGGCACAGATACGCAGTATTTT
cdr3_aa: CASSLLGRGGTDTQYF

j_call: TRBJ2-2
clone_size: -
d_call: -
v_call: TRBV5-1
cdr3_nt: TGCGCCAGCAGCTTGGAGCTCGGGGAGCTGTTTTTT
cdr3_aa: CASSLELGELFF

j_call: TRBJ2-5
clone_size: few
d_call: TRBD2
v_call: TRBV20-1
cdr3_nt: TGCAGTGCTGGACTAGATGGTGCCCAGTACTTC
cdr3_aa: CSAGLDGAQYF

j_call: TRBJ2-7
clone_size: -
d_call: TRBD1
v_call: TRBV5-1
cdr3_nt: TGCGCCAGCAGCTCCGGACAGGGTCCCTCCGAGCAGTACTTC
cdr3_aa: CASSSGQGPSEQYF

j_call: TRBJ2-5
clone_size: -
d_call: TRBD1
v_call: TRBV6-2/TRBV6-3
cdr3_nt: TGTGCCAGCAGTAGGACAGGCAAAGAGACCCAGTACTTC
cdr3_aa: CASSRTGKETQYF

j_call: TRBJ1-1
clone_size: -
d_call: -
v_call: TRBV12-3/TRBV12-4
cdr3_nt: TGTGCCAGCAGCAGTTACACTGAAGCTTTCTTT
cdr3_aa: CASSSYTEAFF

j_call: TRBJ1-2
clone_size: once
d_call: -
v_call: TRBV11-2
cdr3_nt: TGTGCCAGCAGCGTACTACAGGGTTCCCGTGGCTATGGCTACACCTTC
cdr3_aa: CASSVLQGSRGYGYTF

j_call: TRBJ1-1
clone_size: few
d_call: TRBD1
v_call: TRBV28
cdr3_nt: TGTGCCAGCAGTTTTTTGCTGGTGGCTAGGGGCGACAGGGAGGACACTGAAGCTTTCTTT
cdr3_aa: CASSFLLVARGDREDTEAFF

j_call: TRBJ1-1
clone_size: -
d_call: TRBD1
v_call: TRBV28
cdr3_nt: TGTGCCAGCAGTTGGGGACAGGGGACCACTGAAGCTTTCTTT
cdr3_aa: CASSWGQGTTEAFF

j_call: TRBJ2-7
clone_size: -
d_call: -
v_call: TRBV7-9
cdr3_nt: TGTGCCAGCAGCTCCGGGATCCTCTCCTACGAGCAGTACTTC
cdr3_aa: CASSSGILSYEQYF

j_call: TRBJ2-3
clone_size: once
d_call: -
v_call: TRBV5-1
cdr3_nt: TGCGCCAGCAGGGTCACGGGACAAATCACAGATACGCAGTATTTT
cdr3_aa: CASRVTGQITDTQYF

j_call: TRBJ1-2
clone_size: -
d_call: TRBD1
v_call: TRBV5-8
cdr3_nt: TGTGCCAGCAGCTTGTTAGGACAGGGTATTGGCTACACCTTC
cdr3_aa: CASSLLGQGIGYTF

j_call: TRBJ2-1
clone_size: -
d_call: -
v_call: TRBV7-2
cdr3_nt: TGTGCCAGCAGCTTCTTCCTGAGCTCCTACAATGAGCAGTTCTTC
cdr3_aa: CASSFFLSSYNEQFF

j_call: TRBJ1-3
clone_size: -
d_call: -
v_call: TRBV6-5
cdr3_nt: TGTGCCAGCAGTTACACCAGACAAACTGGAAACACCATATATTTT
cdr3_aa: CASSYTRQTGNTIYF

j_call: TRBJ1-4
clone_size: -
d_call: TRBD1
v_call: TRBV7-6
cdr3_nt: TGTGCCAGCAGCTTAGCGGGACAGGGGGACGAAAAACTGTTTTTT
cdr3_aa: CASSLAGQGDEKLFF

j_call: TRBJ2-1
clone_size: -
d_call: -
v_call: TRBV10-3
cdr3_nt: TGTGCCATCAGTGAGGGACCACAGGAATACAATGAGCAGTTCTTC
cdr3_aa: CAISEGPQEYNEQFF

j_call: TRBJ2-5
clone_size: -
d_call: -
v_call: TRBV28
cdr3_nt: TGTGCCAGCACCCAGGGGATCGAGACCCAGTACTTC
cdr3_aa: CASTQGIETQYF

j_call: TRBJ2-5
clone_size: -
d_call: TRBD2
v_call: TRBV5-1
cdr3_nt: TGCGCCAGCAGCTTTAGCGGGAGCGCTGAGACCCAGTACTTC
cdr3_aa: CASSFSGSAETQYF

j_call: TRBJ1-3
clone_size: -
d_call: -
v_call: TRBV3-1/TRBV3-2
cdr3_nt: TGTGCCAGCAGCTTGACAGATTCTGGAAACACCATATATTTT
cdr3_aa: CASSLTDSGNTIYF

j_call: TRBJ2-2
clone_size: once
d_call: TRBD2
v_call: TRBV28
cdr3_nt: TGTGCCAGCAGCACAGTCCGAGCGGGGCCGAACACCGGGGAGCTGTTTTTT
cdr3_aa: CASSTVRAGPNTGELFF

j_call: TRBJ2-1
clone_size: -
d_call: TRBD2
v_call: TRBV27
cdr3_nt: TGTGCCAGCAGTTTACCCCGGGGGGGACCCTACAATGAGCAGTTCTTC
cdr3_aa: CASSLPRGGPYNEQFF

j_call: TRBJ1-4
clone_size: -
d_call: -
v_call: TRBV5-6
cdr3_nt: TGTGCCAGCAGCTACGACACTAGTGAAAAACTGTTTTTT
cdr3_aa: CASSYDTSEKLFF

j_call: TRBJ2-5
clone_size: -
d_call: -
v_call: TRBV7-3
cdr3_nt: TGTGCCAGCAGCTTAAGATCCGATAGCGTGGAGACCCAGTACTTC
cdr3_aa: CASSLRSDSVETQYF